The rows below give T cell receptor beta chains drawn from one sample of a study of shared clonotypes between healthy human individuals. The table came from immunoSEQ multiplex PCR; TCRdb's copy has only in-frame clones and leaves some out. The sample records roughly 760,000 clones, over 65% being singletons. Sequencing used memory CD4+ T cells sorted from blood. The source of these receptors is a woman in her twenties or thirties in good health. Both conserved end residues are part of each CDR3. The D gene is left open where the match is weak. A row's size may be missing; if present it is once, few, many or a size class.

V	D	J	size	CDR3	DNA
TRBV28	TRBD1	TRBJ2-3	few	CASSGNRGWTDTQYF	TGTGCCAGCAGCGGGAACAGGGGTTGGACAGATACGCAGTATTTT
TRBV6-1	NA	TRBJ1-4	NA	CAHGTVKNEKLFF	TGTGCCCATGGGACGGTCAAGAATGAAAAACTGTTTTTT
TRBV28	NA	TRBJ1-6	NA	CASSPDRRPNNSPLHF	TGTGCCAGCAGTCCCGACAGGCGACCTAATAATTCACCCCTCCACTTT
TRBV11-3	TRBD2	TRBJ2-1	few	CASSPGRLASFNEQFF	TGTGCCAGCAGCCCGGGCCGACTAGCATCATTCAATGAGCAGTTCTTC
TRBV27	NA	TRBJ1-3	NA	CRGNTIYF	TGCAGGGGAAACACCATATATTTT
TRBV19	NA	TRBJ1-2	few	CASNSDARLGGYTF	TGTGCCAGTAATTCGGACGCTCGCTTGGGTGGCTACACCTTC
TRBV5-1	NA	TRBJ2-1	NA	CASSNSQTYNEQFF	TGCGCCAGCAGCAACTCGCAAACGTACAATGAGCAGTTCTTC
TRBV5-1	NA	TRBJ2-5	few	CASSRGDGQETQYF	TGCGCCAGCAGCCGGGGCGATGGGCAAGAGACCCAGTACTTC
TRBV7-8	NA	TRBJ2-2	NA	CASSRKKAQGNGELFF	TGTGCCAGCAGTCGAAAGAAGGCGCAGGGAAACGGGGAGCTGTTTTTT
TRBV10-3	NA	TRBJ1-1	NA	CAISGAARTEAFF	TGTGCCATCAGTGGAGCGGCCCGGACTGAAGCTTTCTTT
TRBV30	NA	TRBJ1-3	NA	CAWGGHNSGNTIYF	TGTGCCTGGGGGGGACATAACTCTGGAAACACCATATATTTT
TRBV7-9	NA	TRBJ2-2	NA	CASSLESWGHLTGELFF	TGTGCCAGCAGCTTAGAATCGTGGGGGCATTTAACCGGGGAGCTGTTTTTT
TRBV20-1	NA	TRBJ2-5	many	CSARGKETQYF	TGCAGTGCTAGAGGGAAGGAGACCCAGTACTTC
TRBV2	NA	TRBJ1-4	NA	CASSEGLGRIVGLFF	TGTGCCAGCAGTGAAGGGCTAGGGCGGATCGTTGGACTGTTTTTT
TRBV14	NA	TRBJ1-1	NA	CASSQYRYRDKHTEAFF	TGTGCCAGCAGCCAATATCGTTATCGGGACAAACACACTGAAGCTTTCTTT
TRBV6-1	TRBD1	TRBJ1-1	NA	CASSELWTGGLTEAFF	TGTGCCAGCAGTGAATTGTGGACAGGGGGCCTCACTGAAGCTTTCTTT
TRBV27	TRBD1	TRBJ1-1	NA	CASSYHGTGTEAFF	TGTGCCAGCAGTTACCATGGGACAGGGACTGAAGCTTTCTTT
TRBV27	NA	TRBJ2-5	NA	CASSFQGLETQYF	TGTGCCAGCAGTTTCCAGGGGTTGGAGACCCAGTACTTC
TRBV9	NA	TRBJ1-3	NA	CASSVAGGASGNTIYF	TGTGCCAGCAGCGTAGCTGGGGGCGCCTCTGGAAACACCATATATTTT
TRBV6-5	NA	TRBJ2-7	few	CASSYATGLGYEQYF	TGTGCCAGCAGTTACGCGACAGGTCTAGGCTACGAGCAGTACTTC
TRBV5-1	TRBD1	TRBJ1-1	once	CASSPGEGAAFF	TGCGCCAGCAGCCCTGGAGAGGGGGCCGCTTTCTTT
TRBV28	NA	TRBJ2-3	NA	CASSLISGSGLDTQYF	TGTGCCAGCAGTTTAATCTCAGGATCAGGGTTAGATACGCAGTATTTT
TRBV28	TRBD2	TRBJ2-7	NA	CASTSGRYEQYF	TGTGCCAGCACTAGCGGGAGGTACGAGCAGTACTTC
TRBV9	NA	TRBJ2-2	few	CASGPIETGELFF	TGTGCCAGCGGCCCTATCGAGACCGGGGAGCTGTTTTTT
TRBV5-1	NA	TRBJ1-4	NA	CASSLETGYNEKLFF	TGCGCCAGCAGCTTGGAGACGGGGTACAATGAAAAACTGTTTTTT
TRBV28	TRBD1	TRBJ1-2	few	CASSLHGQGVVGYTF	TGTGCCAGCAGCCTTCACGGACAGGGGGTGGTAGGCTACACCTTC
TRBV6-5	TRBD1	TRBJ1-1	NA	CASTPQGAVEAFF	TGTGCCAGCACCCCGCAGGGGGCTGTTGAAGCTTTCTTT
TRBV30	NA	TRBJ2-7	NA	CAWRYHYEQYF	TGTGCCTGGAGATACCACTACGAGCAGTACTTC
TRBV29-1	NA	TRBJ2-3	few	CSVQEGTDTQYF	TGCAGCGTACAGGAGGGAACAGATACGCAGTATTTT
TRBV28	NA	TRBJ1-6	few	CASRGSYNSPLHF	TGTGCCAGCAGAGGCAGCTATAATTCACCCCTCCACTTT
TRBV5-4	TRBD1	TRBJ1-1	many	CASSLAGGNTEAFF	TGTGCCAGCAGCTTGGCAGGGGGAAACACTGAAGCTTTCTTT
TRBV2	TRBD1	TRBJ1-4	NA	CASTSRGQSNEKLFF	TGTGCCAGCACCTCAAGGGGGCAGTCGAATGAAAAACTGTTTTTT
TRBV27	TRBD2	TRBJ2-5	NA	CASSFAAVAGGGRETQYF	TGTGCCAGCAGTTTCGCGGCTGTAGCGGGAGGGGGAAGGGAGACCCAGTACTTC
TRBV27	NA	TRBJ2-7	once	CASSLIRGLAYEQYF	TGTGCCAGCAGTTTAATACGAGGGTTAGCCTACGAGCAGTACTTC
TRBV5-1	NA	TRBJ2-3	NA	CASSFSTGASDTQYF	TGCGCCAGCAGCTTTTCGACGGGGGCATCAGATACGCAGTATTTT
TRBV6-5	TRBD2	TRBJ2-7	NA	CASSYSSGRSYEQYF	TGTGCCAGCAGTTACTCGAGCGGGAGGTCCTACGAGCAGTACTTC
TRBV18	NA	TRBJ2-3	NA	CASSPSSGTKGADTQYF	TGTGCCAGCTCACCATCGTCCGGGACCAAGGGCGCAGATACGCAGTATTTT
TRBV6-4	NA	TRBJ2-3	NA	CASSDSHTQYF	TGTGCCAGCAGTGACTCACATACGCAGTATTTT
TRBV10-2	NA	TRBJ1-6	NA	CASSEQENSPLHF	TGCGCCAGCAGTGAGCAAGAGAATTCACCCCTCCACTTT
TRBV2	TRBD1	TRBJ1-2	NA	CASRYRGNYGYTF	TGTGCCAGCAGATACAGGGGTAACTATGGCTACACCTTC
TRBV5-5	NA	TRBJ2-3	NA	CASSYRATDTQYF	TGTGCCAGCAGCTACAGGGCAACAGATACGCAGTATTTT
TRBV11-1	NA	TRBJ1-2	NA	CASSPGGANYGYTF	TGTGCCAGCAGCCCTGGGGGCGCAAACTATGGCTACACCTTC
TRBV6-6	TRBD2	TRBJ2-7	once	CASSRSGSIYEQYF	TGTGCCAGCAGTAGAAGCGGGAGTATCTACGAGCAGTACTTC
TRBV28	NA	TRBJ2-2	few	CASSSQAGRGRTGELFF	TGTGCCAGCAGCAGCCAGGCGGGACGAGGTCGGACCGGGGAGCTGTTTTTT
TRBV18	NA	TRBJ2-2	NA	CASSPTGYSTGELFF	TGTGCCAGCTCACCAACAGGGTATAGCACCGGGGAGCTGTTTTTT
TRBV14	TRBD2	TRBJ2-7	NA	CASSQEIGTSGIPEGEQYF	TGTGCCAGCAGCCAAGAGATAGGGACTAGCGGGATTCCGGAGGGAGAGCAGTACTTC
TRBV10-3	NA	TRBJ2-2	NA	CAISETAANTGELFF	TGTGCCATCAGTGAAACAGCGGCGAACACCGGGGAGCTGTTTTTT
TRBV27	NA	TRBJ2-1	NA	CASSLSRAASSYNEQFF	TGTGCCAGCAGTTTATCGAGAGCGGCCAGCTCCTACAATGAGCAGTTCTTC
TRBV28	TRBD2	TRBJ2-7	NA	CASSGGGAGDNEQYF	TGTGCCAGCAGTGGGGGGGGAGCGGGAGACAACGAGCAGTACTTC
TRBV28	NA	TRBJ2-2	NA	CASSLFRANTGELFF	TGTGCCAGCAGTTTATTTCGGGCGAACACCGGGGAGCTGTTTTTT
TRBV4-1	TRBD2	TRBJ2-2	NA	CASSQTSGRLTGELFF	TGCGCCAGCAGCCAGACTAGCGGGAGGCTCACCGGGGAGCTGTTTTTT